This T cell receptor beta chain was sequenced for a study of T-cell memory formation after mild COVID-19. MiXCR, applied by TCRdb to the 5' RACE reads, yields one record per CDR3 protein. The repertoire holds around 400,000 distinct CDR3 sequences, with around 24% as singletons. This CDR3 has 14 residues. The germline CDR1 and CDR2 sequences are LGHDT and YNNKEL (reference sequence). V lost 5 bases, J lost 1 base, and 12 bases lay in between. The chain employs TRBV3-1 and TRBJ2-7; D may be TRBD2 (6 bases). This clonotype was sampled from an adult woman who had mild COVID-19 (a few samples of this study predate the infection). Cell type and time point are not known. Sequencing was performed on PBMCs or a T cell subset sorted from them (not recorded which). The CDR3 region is CASSEVGGSYEQYF. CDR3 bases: TGTGCCAGCAGCGAGGTCGGGGGTTCCTACGAGCAGTACTTC.